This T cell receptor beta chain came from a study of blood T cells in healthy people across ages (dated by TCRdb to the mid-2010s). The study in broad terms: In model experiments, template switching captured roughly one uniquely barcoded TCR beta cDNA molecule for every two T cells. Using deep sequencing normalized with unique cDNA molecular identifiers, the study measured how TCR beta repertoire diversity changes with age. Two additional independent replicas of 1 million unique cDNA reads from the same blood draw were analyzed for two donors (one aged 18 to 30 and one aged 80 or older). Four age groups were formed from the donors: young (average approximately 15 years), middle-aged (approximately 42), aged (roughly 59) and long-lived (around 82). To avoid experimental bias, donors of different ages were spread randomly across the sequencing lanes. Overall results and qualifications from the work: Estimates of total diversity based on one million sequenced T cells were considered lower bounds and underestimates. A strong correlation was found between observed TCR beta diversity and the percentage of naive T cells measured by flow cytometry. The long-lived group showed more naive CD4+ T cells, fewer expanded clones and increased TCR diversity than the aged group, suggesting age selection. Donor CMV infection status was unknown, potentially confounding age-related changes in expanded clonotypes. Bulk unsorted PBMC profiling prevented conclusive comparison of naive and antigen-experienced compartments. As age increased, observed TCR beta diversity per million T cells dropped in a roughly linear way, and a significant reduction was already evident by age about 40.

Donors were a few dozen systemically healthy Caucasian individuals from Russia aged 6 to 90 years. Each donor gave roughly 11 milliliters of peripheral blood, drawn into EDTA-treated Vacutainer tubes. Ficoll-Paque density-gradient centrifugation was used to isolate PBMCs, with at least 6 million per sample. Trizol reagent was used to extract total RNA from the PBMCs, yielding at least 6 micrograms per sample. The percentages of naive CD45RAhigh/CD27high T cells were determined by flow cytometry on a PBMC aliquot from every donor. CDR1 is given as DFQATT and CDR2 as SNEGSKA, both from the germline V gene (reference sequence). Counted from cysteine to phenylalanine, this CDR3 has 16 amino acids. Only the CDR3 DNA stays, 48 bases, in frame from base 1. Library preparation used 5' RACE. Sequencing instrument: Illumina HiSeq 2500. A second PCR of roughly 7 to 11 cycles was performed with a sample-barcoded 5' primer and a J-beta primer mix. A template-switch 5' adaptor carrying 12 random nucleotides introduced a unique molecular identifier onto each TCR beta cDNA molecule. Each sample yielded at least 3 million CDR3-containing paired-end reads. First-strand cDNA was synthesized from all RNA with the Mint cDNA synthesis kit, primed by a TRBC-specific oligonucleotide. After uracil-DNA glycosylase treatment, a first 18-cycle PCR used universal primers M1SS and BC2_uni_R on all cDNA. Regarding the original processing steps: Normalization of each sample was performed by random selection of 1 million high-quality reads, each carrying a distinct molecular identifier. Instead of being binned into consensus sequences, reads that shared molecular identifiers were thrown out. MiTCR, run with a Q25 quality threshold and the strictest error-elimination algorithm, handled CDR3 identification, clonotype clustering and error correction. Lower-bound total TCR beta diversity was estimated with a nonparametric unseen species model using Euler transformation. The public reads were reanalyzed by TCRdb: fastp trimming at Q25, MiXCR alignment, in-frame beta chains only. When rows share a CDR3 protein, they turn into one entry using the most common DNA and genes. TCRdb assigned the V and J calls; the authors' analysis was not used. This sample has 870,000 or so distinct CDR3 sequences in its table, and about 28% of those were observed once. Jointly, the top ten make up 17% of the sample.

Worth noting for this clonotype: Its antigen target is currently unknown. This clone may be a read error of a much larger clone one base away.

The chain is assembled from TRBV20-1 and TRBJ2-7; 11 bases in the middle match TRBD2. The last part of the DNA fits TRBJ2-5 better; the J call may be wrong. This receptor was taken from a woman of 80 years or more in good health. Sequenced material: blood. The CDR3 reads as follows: CSARDLQGLAEGTQYF. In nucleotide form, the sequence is TGCAGTGCTAGAGATCTCCAGGGACTAGCGGAAGGGACCCAGTACTTC.